This T cell receptor (beta chain) was recorded in a study of T cell changes during pregnancy in multiple sclerosis. V shed 0 bases and J shed 6 bases, with 15 bases lying between them. The CDR3 contains 15 residues. Germline CDR1 is SGHRS and CDR2 is YFSETQ. The method was immunoSEQ multiplex PCR; TCRdb's version includes in-frame clones alone and lacks a portion of them. This sample yields roughly 90,000 clones, of which roughly 93% are seen a single time; around 4.1% belongs to the top ten. Here the sequenced sample was peripheral blood, taken in the first trimester of pregnancy. The chain employs TRBV5-1 and TRBJ1-2; D gene ambiguous. This TCR came from a female donor with multiple sclerosis, enrolled in a pregnancy study. Written as DNA, the CDR3 is TGCGCCAGCAGCTTGGAAGATGGGCCGACGGATGGCTACACCTTC. Amino acids: CASSLEDGPTDGYTF. Full variable domain (missing parts from reference TRBV5-1 and TRBJ1-2): KAGVTQTPRYLIKTRGQQVTLSCSPISGHRSVSWYQQTPGQGLQFLFEYFSETQRNKGNFPGRFSGRQFSNSRSEMNVSTLELGDSALYLCASSLEDGPTDGYTFGSGTRLTVV.